Described below is a single T cell receptor beta chain sequence and its context. Antigen unknown. The authors made the TRB cDNA libraries by 5' RACE using UMI labels. TCRdb re-called the 5' RACE reads; one entry per CDR3 protein, DNA not given. The sample shows about 120,000 distinct CDR3 sequences, and approximately 0.36% sits with its ten largest clones. Those CD8+ T cells considered naive were CD45RO-CCR7+CD27+CD95-. The sample originates from a study of CXCR3-negative and CXCR3-positive naive CD8 T cells. CDR3 length: 16 amino acids. CDR1 is MDHEN, CDR2 SYDVKM, per germline. Points from the study as a whole: In cryopreserved cells, CXCR3 expression partially decreased, and fresh PBMCs were used in most assays. More hydrophobic TRB CDR3s were found in CXCR3-positive naive cells than in CXCR3-negative naive cells.

This sequence originates from a human donor in good health. Some clones in this sample may be carry-over from other donors' samples. Sequenced material: naive CXCR3+ CD8+ T cells from blood. Subset: CD45RO-CCR7+CD27+CD95- naive CD8+ T cells expressing CXCR3 (TNR3+). This chain connects TRBV28 to TRBJ2-5; absent DNA, TCRdb's TRBD2 call cannot be checked. CDR3 region: CASSPSAGGTRETQYF. Variable domain in full (rest from reference TRBV28 and TRBJ2-5): DVKVTQSSRYLVKRTGEKVFLECVQDMDHENMFWYRQDPGLGLRLIYFSYDVKMKEKGDIPEGYSVSREKKERFSLILESASTNQTSMYLCASSPSAGGTRETQYFGPGTRLLVL.